A selection of T cell receptor beta chains follows, all from one sample in a study of T cell responses to AZD1222 COVID-19 vaccine. Using immunoSEQ multiplex PCR, the repertoire was profiled, and TCRdb retains in-frame clones only, with some absent. The data show approximately 200,000 clones, around 90% seen once. Sequencing was performed on peripheral blood, taken on day 0 of AZD1222 vaccination. The receptors originated from an adult in good health. CDR3s include the opening cysteine and the closing phenylalanine or tryptophan. A D gene is named only where the DNA matches it firmly. The size entry is marked missing in some rows and otherwise reads once, few, many or a size class.

D	size	V	J	CDR3	DNA
NA	NA	TRBV28	TRBJ1-2	CASSTHPGRENYGYTF	TGTGCCAGCAGCACCCACCCGGGCAGAGAAAACTATGGCTACACCTTC
TRBD1	few	TRBV3-1/TRBV3-2	TRBJ2-2	CASSSDREENTGELFF	TGTGCCAGCAGCTCTGACAGGGAAGAGAACACCGGGGAGCTGTTTTTT
NA	few	TRBV19	TRBJ2-3	CASRGLAKDTQYF	TGTGCCAGTAGGGGCCTAGCTAAAGATACGCAGTATTTT
NA	NA	TRBV3-1/TRBV3-2	TRBJ2-5	CASSQGETQYF	TGTGCCAGCAGCCAAGGAGAGACCCAGTACTTC
NA	once	TRBV19	TRBJ1-3	CASSIGRGVWAGNTIYF	TGTGCCAGTAGTATTGGGAGAGGAGTCTGGGCTGGAAACACCATATATTTT
NA	NA	TRBV20-1	TRBJ1-4	CSAPLLEKLFF	TGCAGTGCTCCCCTTTTGGAAAAACTGTTTTTT
NA	NA	TRBV28	TRBJ2-5	CASTSGVGPGSETQYF	TGTGCCAGCACCTCCGGGGTGGGGCCTGGCAGCGAGACCCAGTACTTC
TRBD2	NA	TRBV25-1	TRBJ2-7	CASSAGLAMGYYEQYF	TGTGCCAGCAGTGCCGGACTAGCAATGGGGTACTACGAGCAGTACTTC
NA	NA	TRBV2	TRBJ2-5	CASSERPGSWETQYF	TGTGCCAGCAGTGAACGTCCGGGGTCGTGGGAGACCCAGTACTTC
NA	once	TRBV28	TRBJ2-1	CASRDDQGFNEQFF	TGTGCCAGCAGGGATGACCAGGGGTTCAATGAGCAGTTCTTC
NA	NA	TRBV5-8	TRBJ1-4	CASEKTYRGEKLFF	TGTGCCAGCGAGAAAACATACCGGGGTGAAAAACTGTTTTTT
NA	NA	TRBV18	TRBJ1-3	CASSPFVEATSSGNTIYF	TGTGCCAGCTCACCATTCGTCGAGGCGACGAGCTCTGGAAACACCATATATTTT
TRBD1	NA	TRBV7-2	TRBJ1-3	CASSVTGGRNTIYF	TGTGCCAGCAGCGTAACAGGGGGCCGGAACACCATATATTTT
NA	NA	TRBV5-6	TRBJ1-6	CASTDGGRSSYNSPLHF	TGTGCCAGCACCGATGGCGGCAGGAGCTCCTATAATTCACCCCTCCACTTT
NA	NA	TRBV30	TRBJ1-3	CAWSPGGSGNTIYF	TGTGCCTGGAGCCCCGGCGGAAGCGGAAACACCATATATTTT
NA	NA	TRBV29-1	TRBJ2-2	CSGGPSYDGELFF	TGCAGCGGTGGGCCTAGTTACGACGGGGAGCTGTTTTTT
TRBD1	few	TRBV5-4	TRBJ2-7	CASSSNTGTGANEQYF	TGTGCCAGCAGCTCAAATACCGGGACAGGGGCCAACGAGCAGTACTTC
NA	NA	TRBV6-5	TRBJ1-5	CASAQSYGNQPQHF	TGTGCCAGCGCGCAATCATATGGCAATCAGCCCCAGCATTTT
TRBD2	few	TRBV11-2	TRBJ2-1	CASSMGLAGDNEQFF	TGTGCCAGCAGCATGGGACTAGCGGGGGATAATGAGCAGTTCTTC
TRBD1	NA	TRBV30	TRBJ2-2	CAWNPGQGTGELFF	TGTGCCTGGAACCCCGGACAGGGGACCGGGGAGCTGTTTTTT
TRBD1	NA	TRBV19	TRBJ2-2	CASKGQVNTGELFF	TGTGCCAGTAAGGGACAGGTCAACACCGGGGAGCTGTTTTTT
NA	NA	TRBV7-9	TRBJ2-1	CASSFFGGLEQFF	TGTGCCAGCAGCTTTTTTGGGGGCCTTGAGCAGTTCTTC
NA	NA	TRBV27	TRBJ2-1	CASSPQFGGRSYNEQFF	TGTGCCAGCAGTCCGCAATTCGGGGGGCGGTCCTACAATGAGCAGTTCTTC
NA	NA	TRBV3-1/TRBV3-2	TRBJ2-7	CASSRFGYYEQYF	TGTGCCAGCAGCCGGTTTGGATACTACGAGCAGTACTTC
NA	NA	TRBV5-1	TRBJ2-3	CASSLASGSTDTQYF	TGCGCCAGCAGCTTGGCCAGCGGCAGCACAGATACGCAGTATTTT
NA	NA	TRBV29-1	TRBJ1-2	CSVVGGTDYGYTF	TGCAGCGTTGTGGGGGGGACTGACTATGGCTACACCTTC
NA	NA	TRBV10-3	TRBJ2-7	CAISDSLQGNYEQYF	TGTGCCATCAGTGACTCCCTCCAGGGGAATTACGAGCAGTACTTC
NA	few	TRBV5-1	TRBJ1-1	CASSLVPGGGMNTEAFF	TGCGCCAGCAGCTTGGTTCCCGGAGGGGGAATGAACACTGAAGCTTTCTTT
NA	NA	TRBV5-1	TRBJ1-6	CASSFTDFQSPLHF	TGCGCCAGCAGCTTTACAGATTTTCAATCACCCCTCCACTTT
NA	NA	TRBV27	TRBJ2-2	CASSPGNRINTGELFF	TGTGCCAGCAGTCCGGGGAATAGAATTAACACCGGGGAGCTGTTTTTT
TRBD1	NA	TRBV30	TRBJ1-2	CAWRKWGTGTNYGYTF	TGTGCCTGGAGGAAGTGGGGGACAGGGACGAACTATGGCTACACCTTC
NA	NA	TRBV7-9	TRBJ2-5	CASSLGGAQETQYF	TGTGCCAGCAGCTTAGGGGGGGCCCAAGAGACCCAGTACTTC
TRBD2	NA	TRBV6-1	TRBJ2-3	CASSETSGGATDTQYF	TGTGCCAGCAGTGAAACTAGCGGGGGGGCCACAGATACGCAGTATTTT
NA	once	TRBV15	TRBJ1-4	CATSRDLEASNEKLFF	TGTGCCACCAGCAGAGATTTGGAGGCATCTAATGAAAAACTGTTTTTT
NA	NA	TRBV24-1	TRBJ2-1	CATSGGTYNEQFF	TGTGCCACCAGTGGGGGGACCTACAATGAGCAGTTCTTC